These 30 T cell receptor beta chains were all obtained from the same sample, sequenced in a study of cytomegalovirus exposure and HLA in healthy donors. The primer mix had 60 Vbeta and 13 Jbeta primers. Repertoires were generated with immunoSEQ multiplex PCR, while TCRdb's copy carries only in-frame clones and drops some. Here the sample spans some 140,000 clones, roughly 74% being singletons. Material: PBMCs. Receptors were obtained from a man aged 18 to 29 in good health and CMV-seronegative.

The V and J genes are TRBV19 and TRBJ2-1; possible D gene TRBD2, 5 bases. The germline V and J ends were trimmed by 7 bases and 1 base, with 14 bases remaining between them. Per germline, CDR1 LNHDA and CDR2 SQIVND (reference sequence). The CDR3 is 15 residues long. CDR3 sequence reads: CASTLSPGSYNEQFF. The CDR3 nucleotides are TGTGCCAGTACCCTATCCCCGGGATCCTACAATGAGCAGTTCTTC.

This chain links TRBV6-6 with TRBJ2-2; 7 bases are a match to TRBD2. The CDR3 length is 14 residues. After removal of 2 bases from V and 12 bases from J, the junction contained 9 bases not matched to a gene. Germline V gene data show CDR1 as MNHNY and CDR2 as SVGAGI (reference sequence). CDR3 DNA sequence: TGTGCCAGCAGTTACCCGGAGCGGGGTGGGAAGCTGTTTTTT. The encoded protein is CASSYPERGGKLFF.

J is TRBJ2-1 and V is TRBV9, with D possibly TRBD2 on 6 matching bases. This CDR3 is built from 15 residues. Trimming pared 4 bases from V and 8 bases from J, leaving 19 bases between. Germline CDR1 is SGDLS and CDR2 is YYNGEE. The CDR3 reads CASSTYGLEGHEQFF. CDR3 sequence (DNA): TGTGCCAGCAGCACCTACGGGTTGGAGGGACATGAGCAGTTCTTC. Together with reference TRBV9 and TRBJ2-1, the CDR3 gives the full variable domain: DSGVTQTPKHLITATGQRVTLRCSPRSGDLSVYWYQQSLDQGLQFLIQYYNGEERAKGNILERFSAQQFPDLHSELNLSSLELGDSALYFCASSTYGLEGHEQFFGPGTRLTVL.

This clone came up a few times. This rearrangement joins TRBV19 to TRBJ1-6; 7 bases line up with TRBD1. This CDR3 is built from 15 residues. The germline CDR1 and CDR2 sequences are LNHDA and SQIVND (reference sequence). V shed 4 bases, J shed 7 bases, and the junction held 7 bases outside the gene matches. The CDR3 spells CASSTNRGSNSPLHF. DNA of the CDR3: TGTGCCAGTAGTACTAACAGGGGTTCGAATTCACCCCTCCACTTT.

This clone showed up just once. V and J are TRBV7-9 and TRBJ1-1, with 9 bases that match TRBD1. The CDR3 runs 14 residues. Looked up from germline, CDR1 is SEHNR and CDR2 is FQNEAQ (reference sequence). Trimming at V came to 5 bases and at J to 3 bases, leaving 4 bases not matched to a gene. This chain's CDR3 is CASSPRQGDTEAFF. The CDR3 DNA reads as TGTGCCAGCAGCCCCAGACAGGGGGACACTGAAGCTTTCTTT.

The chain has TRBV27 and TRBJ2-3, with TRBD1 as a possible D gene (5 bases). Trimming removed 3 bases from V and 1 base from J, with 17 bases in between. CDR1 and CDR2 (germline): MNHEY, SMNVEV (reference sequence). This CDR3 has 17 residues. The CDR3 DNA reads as TGTGCCAGCAGTTTTAGTACAGGACCAGAAGGCACAGATACGCAGTATTTT. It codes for CASSFSTGPEGTDTQYF.

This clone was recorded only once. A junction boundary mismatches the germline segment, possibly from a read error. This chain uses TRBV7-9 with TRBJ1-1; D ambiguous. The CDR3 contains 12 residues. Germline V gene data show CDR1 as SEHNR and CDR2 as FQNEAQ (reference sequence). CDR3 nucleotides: TGTTCCAGCAGCCACAGAAACACTGAAGCTTTCTTT. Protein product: CSSSHRNTEAFF.

The CDR3 sequence: CASRTSGFLYEQYV. The DNA for the CDR3 is TGTGCCAGCAGGACCAGCGGGTTCCTCTACGAGCAGTACGTC. V gene TRBV6-1 combines with J gene TRBJ2-7; a possible D gene is TRBD2 (6 bases). Trimming took 6 bases from V and 3 from J, leaving 15 bases between them. The CDR3 runs 14 residues. Germline V gene sequence: CDR1 MNHNS, CDR2 SASEGT.

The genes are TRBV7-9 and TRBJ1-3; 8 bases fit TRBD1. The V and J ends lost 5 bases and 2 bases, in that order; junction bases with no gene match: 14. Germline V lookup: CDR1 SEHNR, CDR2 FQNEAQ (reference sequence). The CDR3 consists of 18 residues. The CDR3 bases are TGTGCCAGCAGCACCGACAGGGGAAGACTTTCCGCTGGAAACACCATATATTTT. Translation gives CASSTDRGRLSAGNTIYF. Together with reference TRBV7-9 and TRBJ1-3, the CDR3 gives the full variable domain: DTGVSQNPRHKITKRGQNVTFRCDPISEHNRLYWYRQTLGQGPEFLTYFQNEAQLEKSRLLSDRFSAERPKGSFSTLEIQRTEQGDSAMYLCASSTDRGRLSAGNTIYFGEGSWLTVV.

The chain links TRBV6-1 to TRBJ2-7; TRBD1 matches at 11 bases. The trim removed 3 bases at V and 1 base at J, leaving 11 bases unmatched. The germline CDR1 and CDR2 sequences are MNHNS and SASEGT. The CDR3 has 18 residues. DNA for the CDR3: TGTGCCAGCAGTGATCTGGGAGTGGGACAGGGGGGTTCCTACGAGCAGTACTTC. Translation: CASSDLGVGQGGSYEQYF.

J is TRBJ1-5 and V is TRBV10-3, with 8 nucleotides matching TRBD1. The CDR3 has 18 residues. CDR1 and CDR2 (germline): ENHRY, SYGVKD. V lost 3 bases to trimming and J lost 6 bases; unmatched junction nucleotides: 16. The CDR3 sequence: CAISDTGGGSHYGQPQHF. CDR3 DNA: TGTGCCATCAGTGACACAGGGGGAGGGTCCCATTACGGTCAGCCCCAGCATTTT.

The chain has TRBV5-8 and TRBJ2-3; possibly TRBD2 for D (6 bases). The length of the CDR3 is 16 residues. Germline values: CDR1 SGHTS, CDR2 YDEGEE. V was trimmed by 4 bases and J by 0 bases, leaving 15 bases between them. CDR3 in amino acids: CASSRGTAVSTDTQYF. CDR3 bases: TGTGCCAGCAGCCGCGGGACTGCCGTTAGCACAGATACGCAGTATTTT. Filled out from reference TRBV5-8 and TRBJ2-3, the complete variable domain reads EAGVTQSPTHLIKTRGQQATLRCSPISGHTSVYWYQQALGLGLQFLLWYDEGEERNRGNFPPRFSGRQFPNYSSELNVNALELEDSALYLCASSRGTAVSTDTQYFGPGTRLTVL.

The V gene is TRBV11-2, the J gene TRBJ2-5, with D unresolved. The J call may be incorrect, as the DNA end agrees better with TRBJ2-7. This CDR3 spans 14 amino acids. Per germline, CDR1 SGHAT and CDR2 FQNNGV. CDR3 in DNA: TGTGCCAGCAGCTTACCACTTTTCCCCTACGAGCAGTACTTC. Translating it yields CASSLPLFPYEQYF.

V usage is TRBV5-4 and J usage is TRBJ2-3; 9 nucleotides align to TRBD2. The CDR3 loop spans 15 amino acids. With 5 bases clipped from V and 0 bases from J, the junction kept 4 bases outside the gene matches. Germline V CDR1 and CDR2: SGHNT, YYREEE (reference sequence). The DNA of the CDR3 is TGTGCCAGCAGGTCACTAGCGGGTAGCACAGATACGCAGTATTTT. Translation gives CASRSLAGSTDTQYF.

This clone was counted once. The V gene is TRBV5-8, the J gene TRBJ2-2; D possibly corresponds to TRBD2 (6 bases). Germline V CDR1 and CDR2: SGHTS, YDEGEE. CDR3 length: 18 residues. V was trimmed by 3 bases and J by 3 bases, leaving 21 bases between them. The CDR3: CASSSEAYGGEDTGELFF. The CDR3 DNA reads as TGTGCCAGCAGCTCCGAGGCTTACGGCGGGGAGGACACCGGGGAGCTGTTTTTT.

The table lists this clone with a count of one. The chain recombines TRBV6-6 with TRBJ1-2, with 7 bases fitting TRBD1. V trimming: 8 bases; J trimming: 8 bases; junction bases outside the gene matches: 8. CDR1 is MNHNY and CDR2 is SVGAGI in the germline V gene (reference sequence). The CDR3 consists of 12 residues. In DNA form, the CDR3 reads TGTGCCAGCCACAGGGGACGGAAAGGCTACACCTTC. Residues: CASHRGRKGYTF.

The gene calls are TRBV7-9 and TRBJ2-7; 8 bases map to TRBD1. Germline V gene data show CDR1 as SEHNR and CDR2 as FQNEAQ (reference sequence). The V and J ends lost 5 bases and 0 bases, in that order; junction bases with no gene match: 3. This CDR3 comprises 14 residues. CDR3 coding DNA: TGTGCCAGCAGCCAACAGGGGGGCTCCTACGAGCAGTACTTC. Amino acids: CASSQQGGSYEQYF.

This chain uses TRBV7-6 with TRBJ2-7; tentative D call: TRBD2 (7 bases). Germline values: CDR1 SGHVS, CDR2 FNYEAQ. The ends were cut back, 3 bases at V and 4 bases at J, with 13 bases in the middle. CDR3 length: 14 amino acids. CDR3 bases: TGTGCCAGCAGCTTTGGCGGGGGCGGATACGAGCAGTACTTC. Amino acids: CASSFGGGGYEQYF.

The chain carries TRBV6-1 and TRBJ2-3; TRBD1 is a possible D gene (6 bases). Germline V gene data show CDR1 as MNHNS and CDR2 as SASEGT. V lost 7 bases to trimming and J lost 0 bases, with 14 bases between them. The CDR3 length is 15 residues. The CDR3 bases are TGTGCCAGCACCTCGACAGGATCTAGCACAGATACGCAGTATTTT. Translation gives CASTSTGSSTDTQYF.

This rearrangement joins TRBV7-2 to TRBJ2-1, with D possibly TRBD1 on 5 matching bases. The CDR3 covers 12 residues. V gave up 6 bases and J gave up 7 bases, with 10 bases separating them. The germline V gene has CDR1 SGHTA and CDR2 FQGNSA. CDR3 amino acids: CASRGLRNEQFF. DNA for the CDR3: TGTGCCAGCAGGGGGCTCAGGAATGAGCAGTTCTTC.

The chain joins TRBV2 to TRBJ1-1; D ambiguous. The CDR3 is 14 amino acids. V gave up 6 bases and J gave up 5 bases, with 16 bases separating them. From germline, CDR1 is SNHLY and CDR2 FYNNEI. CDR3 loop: CASRYDIQITEAFF. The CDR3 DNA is TGTGCCAGCAGGTACGACATACAGATTACTGAAGCTTTCTTT.

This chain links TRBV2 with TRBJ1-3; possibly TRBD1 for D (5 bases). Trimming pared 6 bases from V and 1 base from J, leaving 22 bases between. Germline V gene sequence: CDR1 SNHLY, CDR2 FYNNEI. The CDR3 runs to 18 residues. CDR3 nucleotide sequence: TGTGCCAGCAGCGACGGAATTAATTTGGGACTATCTGGAAACACCATATATTTT. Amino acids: CASSDGINLGLSGNTIYF.

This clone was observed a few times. This CDR3 reads CASSFGTSTDTQYF. The CDR3 DNA is TGTGCCAGCAGCTTCGGGACTAGCACAGATACGCAGTATTTT. The V call is TRBV5-4, the J call TRBJ2-3, with D perhaps matching TRBD2 (6 bases). The germline gives CDR1 SGHNT, CDR2 YYREEE (reference sequence). The CDR3 is 14 residues long. Trimming shortened V by 2 bases and J by 0 bases, and 7 bases separated the two germline ends.

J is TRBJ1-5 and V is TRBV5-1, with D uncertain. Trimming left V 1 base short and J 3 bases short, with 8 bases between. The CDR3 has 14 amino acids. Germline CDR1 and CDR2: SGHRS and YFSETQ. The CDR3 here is CASSLNPLNQPQHF. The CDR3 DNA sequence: TGCGCCAGCAGCTTGAATCCCCTCAATCAGCCCCAGCATTTT.

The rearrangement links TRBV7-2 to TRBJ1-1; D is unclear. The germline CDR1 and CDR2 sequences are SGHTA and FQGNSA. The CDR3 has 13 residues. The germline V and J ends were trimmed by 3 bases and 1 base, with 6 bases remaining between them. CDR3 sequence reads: CASSFRQNTEAFF. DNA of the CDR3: TGTGCCAGCAGCTTTCGACAGAACACTGAAGCTTTCTTT. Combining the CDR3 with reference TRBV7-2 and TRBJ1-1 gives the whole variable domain GAGVSQSPSNKVTEKGKDVELRCDPISGHTALYWYRQSLGQGLEFLIYFQGNSAPDKSGLPSDRFSAERTGGSVSTLTIQRTQQEDSAVYLCASSFRQNTEAFFGQGTRLTVV.

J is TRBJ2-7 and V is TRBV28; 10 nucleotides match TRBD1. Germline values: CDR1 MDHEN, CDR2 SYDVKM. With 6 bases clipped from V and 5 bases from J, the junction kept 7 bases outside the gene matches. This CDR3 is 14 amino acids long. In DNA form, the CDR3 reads TGTGCCAGCAGCCCCGGACAGGGGGAAGACGAGCAGTACGTC. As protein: CASSPGQGEDEQYV.

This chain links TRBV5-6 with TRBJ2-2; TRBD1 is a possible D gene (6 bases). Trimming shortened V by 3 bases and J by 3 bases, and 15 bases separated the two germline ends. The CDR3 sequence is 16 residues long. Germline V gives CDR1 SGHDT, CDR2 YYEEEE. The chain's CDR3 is CASSWEPGHHTGELFF. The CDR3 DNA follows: TGTGCCAGCAGCTGGGAACCGGGACATCACACCGGGGAGCTGTTTTTT.

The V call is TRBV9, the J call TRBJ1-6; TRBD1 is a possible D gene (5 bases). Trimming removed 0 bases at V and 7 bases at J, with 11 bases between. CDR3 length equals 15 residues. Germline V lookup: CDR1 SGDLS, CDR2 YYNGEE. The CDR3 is CASSVAAQGNSPLHF. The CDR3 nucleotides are TGTGCCAGCAGCGTAGCTGCCCAGGGAAATTCACCCCTCCACTTT.

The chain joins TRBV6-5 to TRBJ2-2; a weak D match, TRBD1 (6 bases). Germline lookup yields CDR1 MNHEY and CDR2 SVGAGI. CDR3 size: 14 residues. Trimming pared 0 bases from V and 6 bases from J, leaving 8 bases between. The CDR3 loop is CASSYSQGPGELFF. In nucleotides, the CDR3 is TGTGCCAGCAGTTACTCCCAGGGGCCCGGGGAGCTGTTTTTT.

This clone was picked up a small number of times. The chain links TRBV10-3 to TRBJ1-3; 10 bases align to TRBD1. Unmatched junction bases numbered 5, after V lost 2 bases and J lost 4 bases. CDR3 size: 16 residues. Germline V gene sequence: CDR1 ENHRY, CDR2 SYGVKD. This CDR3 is CAISEDRGLLGNTIYF. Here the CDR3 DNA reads TGTGCCATCAGTGAGGACAGGGGGCTGTTGGGAAACACCATATATTTT.